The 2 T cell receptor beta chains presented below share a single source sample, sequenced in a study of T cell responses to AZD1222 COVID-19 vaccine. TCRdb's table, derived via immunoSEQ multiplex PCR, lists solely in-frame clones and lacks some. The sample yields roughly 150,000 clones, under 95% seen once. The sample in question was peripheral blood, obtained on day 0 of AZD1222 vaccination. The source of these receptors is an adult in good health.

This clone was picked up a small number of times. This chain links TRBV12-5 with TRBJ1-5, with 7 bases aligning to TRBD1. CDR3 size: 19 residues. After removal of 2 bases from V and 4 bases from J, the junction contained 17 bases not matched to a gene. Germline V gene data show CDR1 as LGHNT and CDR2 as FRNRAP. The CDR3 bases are TGTGCTAGTGGTTTGATCAACATTAGGGACAGTAGGTCGAATCAGCCCCAGCATTTT. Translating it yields CASGLINIRDSRSNQPQHF.

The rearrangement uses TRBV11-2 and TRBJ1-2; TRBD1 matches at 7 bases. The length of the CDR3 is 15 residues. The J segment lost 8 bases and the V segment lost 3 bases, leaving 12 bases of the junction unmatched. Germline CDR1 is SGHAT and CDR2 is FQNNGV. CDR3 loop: CASSFLNPGTAGYTF. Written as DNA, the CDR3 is TGTGCCAGCAGCTTTCTCAATCCCGGGACAGCCGGCTACACCTTC.